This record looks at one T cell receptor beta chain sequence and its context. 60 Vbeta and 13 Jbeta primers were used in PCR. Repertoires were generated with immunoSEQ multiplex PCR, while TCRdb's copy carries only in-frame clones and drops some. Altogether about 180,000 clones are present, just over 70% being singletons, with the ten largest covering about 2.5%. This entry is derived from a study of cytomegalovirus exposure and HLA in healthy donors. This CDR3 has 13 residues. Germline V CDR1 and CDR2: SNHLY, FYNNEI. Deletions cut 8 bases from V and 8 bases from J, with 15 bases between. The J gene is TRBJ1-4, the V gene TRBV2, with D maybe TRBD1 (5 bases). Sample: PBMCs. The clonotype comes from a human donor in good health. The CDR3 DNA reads TGTGCCAGCTCCGGGGGGAGAAGGGAAAAACTGTTTTTT. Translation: CASSGGRREKLFF.